This record covers a single TCR beta chain. Its antigen is not identified. The CDR3 loop spans 15 amino acids. Per the germline V gene, CDR1 is MNHNS and CDR2 is SASEGT. Trimming cost V 2 bases and J 11 bases; bases outside gene matches: 13. This sample was taken from a study of cytomegalovirus exposure and HLA in healthy donors. Notes on the study in general: Sequencing likely generated an artifact that appeared as a cluster of highly shared sequence variants. HLA alleles were associated with 15,000 to 20,000 TCR beta sequences in a later analysis at 0.05 false discovery rate. It was reported that the classifier diagnosed cytomegalovirus status with high specificity and sensitivity in both the original and validation cohorts.

Primers: 60 Vbeta forward and 13 Jbeta reverse. Original methodology: An analysis that came later counted 77 million or so unique TCR beta chains, around 12 million shared. Some clones are missing from TCRdb's copy, which holds only in-frame ones; the method was immunoSEQ multiplex PCR. V and J calls and clone size are as listed in that table; D and trimming were resolved from the DNA. This sample yields around 160,000 clones, of which about 77% are seen a single time; 9.5% to 10% belongs to the top ten. The receptor was derived from a man aged 18 to 30 in good health and CMV-seropositive. The specimen was PBMCs. The genes are TRBV6-1 and TRBJ1-1; 8 bases line up with TRBD1. The CDR3 sequence is CASSETQGAMGGAFF. Here the CDR3 DNA reads TGTGCCAGCAGTGAAACGCAGGGGGCGATGGGGGGTGCTTTCTTT.